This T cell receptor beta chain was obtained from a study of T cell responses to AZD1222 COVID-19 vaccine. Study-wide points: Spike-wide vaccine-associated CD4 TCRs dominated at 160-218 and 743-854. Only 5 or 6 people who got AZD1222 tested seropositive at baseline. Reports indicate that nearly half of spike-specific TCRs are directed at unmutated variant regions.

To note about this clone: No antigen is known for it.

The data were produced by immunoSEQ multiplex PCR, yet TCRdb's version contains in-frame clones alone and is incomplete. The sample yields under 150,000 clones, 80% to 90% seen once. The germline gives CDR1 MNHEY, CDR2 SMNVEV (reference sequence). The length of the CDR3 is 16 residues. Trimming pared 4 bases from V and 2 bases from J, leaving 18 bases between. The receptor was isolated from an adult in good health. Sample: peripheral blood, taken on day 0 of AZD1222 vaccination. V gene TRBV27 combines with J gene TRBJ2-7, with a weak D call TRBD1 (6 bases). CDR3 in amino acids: CASSSLGTKGAYEQYF. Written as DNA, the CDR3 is TGTGCCAGCAGTTCCCTCGGGACAAAAGGGGCCTACGAGCAGTACTTC.